This is a list of T cell receptor beta chains from one sample in a study of T cells in Graves' hyperthyroidism and ophthalmopathy. Each CDR3 protein gets one entry after TCRdb re-called the multiplex PCR reads with MiXCR. Of some 340,000 distinct CDR3 sequences in the sample, 12% to 15% were seen once. Sample: blood. The receptors were gathered from a woman between 40 and 50 years old with Graves' ophthalmopathy. CDR3s include the opening cysteine and the closing phenylalanine or tryptophan. A D gene is named only where the DNA matches it firmly. Not every row has a clone size; where given, it reads once, few, many or a size class.

J gene: TRBJ2-7
D gene: .
V gene: TRBV10-3
clone size: .
CDR3 protein: CAISGKPGQPYEQYF
CDR3 DNA: TGTGCCATCAGTGGGAAGCCGGGACAACCCTACGAGCAGTACTTC

J gene: TRBJ2-4
D gene: .
V gene: TRBV2
clone size: few
CDR3 protein: CASRRDPGAKNIQYF
CDR3 DNA: TGTGCCAGCAGGCGGGACCCTGGGGCCAAAAACATTCAGTACTTC

J gene: TRBJ2-7
D gene: TRBD1
V gene: TRBV6-2/TRBV6-3
clone size: many
CDR3 protein: CASSGQVSWEQYF
CDR3 DNA: TGTGCCAGCAGCGGACAGGTTTCCTGGGAGCAGTACTTC

J gene: TRBJ1-2
D gene: .
V gene: TRBV7-9
clone size: few
CDR3 protein: CASSWVSSGYTF
CDR3 DNA: TGTGCCAGCAGCTGGGTTTCAAGCGGCTACACCTTC

J gene: TRBJ2-7
D gene: TRBD1
V gene: TRBV29-1
clone size: .
CDR3 protein: CSVVPGGSGEQYF
CDR3 DNA: TGCAGCGTTGTGCCAGGGGGTTCGGGTGAGCAGTACTTC

J gene: TRBJ1-5
D gene: .
V gene: TRBV28
clone size: many
CDR3 protein: CASRVQLSSNQPQHF
CDR3 DNA: TGTGCCAGCAGGGTGCAGTTATCTAGCAATCAGCCCCAGCATTTT

J gene: TRBJ1-2
D gene: TRBD1
V gene: TRBV9
clone size: many
CDR3 protein: CASSVGEGAPKVDGYTF
CDR3 DNA: TGTGCCAGCAGCGTAGGCGAGGGGGCGCCCAAAGTGGATGGCTACACCTTC

J gene: TRBJ2-7
D gene: TRBD2
V gene: TRBV11-3
clone size: many
CDR3 protein: CASESSGGYEQYF
CDR3 DNA: TGTGCCAGCGAATCCAGCGGGGGTTACGAGCAGTACTTC

J gene: TRBJ2-1
D gene: TRBD2
V gene: TRBV7-8
clone size: few
CDR3 protein: CASGLSAGGGPEQFF
CDR3 DNA: TGTGCCAGCGGCTTATCAGCGGGGGGAGGGCCTGAGCAGTTCTTC

J gene: TRBJ2-7
D gene: .
V gene: TRBV12-3/TRBV12-4
clone size: many
CDR3 protein: CASSLGDGPYEQYF
CDR3 DNA: TGTGCCAGCAGTTTAGGGGACGGCCCCTACGAGCAGTACTTC

J gene: TRBJ2-3
D gene: .
V gene: TRBV28
clone size: .
CDR3 protein: CASAQGGRTDTQYF
CDR3 DNA: TGTGCCAGCGCTCAGGGGGGAAGGACAGATACGCAGTATTTT

J gene: TRBJ1-2
D gene: .
V gene: TRBV29-1
clone size: many
CDR3 protein: CSAPDVGAPRNGYTF
CDR3 DNA: TGCAGCGCCCCGGACGTGGGGGCGCCACGTAATGGCTACACCTTC

J gene: TRBJ1-2
D gene: .
V gene: TRBV5-4
clone size: .
CDR3 protein: CASSTPGQSYGYTF
CDR3 DNA: TGTGCCAGCAGCACCCCCGGACAGTCTTATGGCTACACCTTC

J gene: TRBJ2-1
D gene: TRBD2
V gene: TRBV5-1
clone size: many
CDR3 protein: CASSRLAGYGNEQFF
CDR3 DNA: TGCGCCAGCAGCCGGCTAGCGGGGTACGGTAATGAGCAGTTCTTC

J gene: TRBJ2-7
D gene: .
V gene: TRBV6-1
clone size: many
CDR3 protein: CASSDRPTEQYF
CDR3 DNA: TGTGCCAGCAGTGATAGGCCGACCGAGCAGTACTTC

J gene: TRBJ2-7
D gene: TRBD1
V gene: TRBV12-3/TRBV12-4
clone size: .
CDR3 protein: CASSLSIADRGSYEQYF
CDR3 DNA: TGTGCCAGCAGTCTTTCGATAGCGGACAGGGGCTCCTACGAGCAGTACTTC

J gene: TRBJ2-1
D gene: TRBD2
V gene: TRBV11-3
clone size: many
CDR3 protein: CASSTSEYEQFF
CDR3 DNA: TGTGCCAGCAGCACTAGCGAGTATGAGCAGTTCTTC

J gene: TRBJ1-1
D gene: .
V gene: TRBV25-1
clone size: many
CDR3 protein: CASSEYWADDNTEAFF
CDR3 DNA: TGTGCCAGCAGTGAATATTGGGCGGACGATAACACTGAAGCTTTCTTT

J gene: TRBJ2-1
D gene: TRBD2
V gene: TRBV9
clone size: .
CDR3 protein: CASSVATSGVLGEQFF
CDR3 DNA: TGTGCCAGCAGCGTAGCTACTAGCGGGGTCCTGGGTGAGCAGTTCTTC

J gene: TRBJ2-1
D gene: TRBD1
V gene: TRBV6-1
clone size: many
CDR3 protein: CASRRDRTQYNEQFF
CDR3 DNA: TGTGCCAGCAGAAGGGACAGGACGCAATACAATGAGCAGTTCTTC

J gene: TRBJ2-3
D gene: .
V gene: TRBV7-2
clone size: many
CDR3 protein: CASSIQRDTQYF
CDR3 DNA: TGTGCCAGCAGCATACAAAGGGATACGCAGTATTTT

J gene: TRBJ2-7
D gene: TRBD1
V gene: TRBV2
clone size: many
CDR3 protein: CATTRQGAGYEQYF
CDR3 DNA: TGTGCCACCACGCGACAGGGGGCAGGCTACGAGCAGTACTTC

J gene: TRBJ2-1
D gene: TRBD1
V gene: TRBV6-1
clone size: many
CDR3 protein: CASSEGQGPNNEQFF
CDR3 DNA: TGTGCCAGCAGTGAAGGACAGGGGCCTAACAATGAGCAGTTCTTC